The clone carrying this TCR beta chain came up a few times. The entry originates in a study of blood T cell repertoires in COVID-19. Study-level background: Both acute and convalescent COVID-19 samples were obtained from the United States, Italy and Spain. The cDNA or gDNA used as material had been derived from T cells, B-cell-depleted T cells, or PBMCs.

In germline, CDR1 is SGHDT, CDR2 YYEEEE. This CDR3 contains 14 residues. J was trimmed by 2 bases and V by 4 bases; bases with no gene match: 2. Original handling: Reference gene primer amplification gave estimated nucleated cell counts. TCRdb's copy holds only in-frame clones and misses some; the assay was immunoSEQ multiplex PCR. D and trimming were read from the DNA, whereas the V and J calls and clone size are those reported in that table. Here the sample spans some 150,000 clones, around 80% being singletons. The V call is TRBV5-6, the J call TRBJ1-2; 10 bases fit TRBD1. The sample taken for sequencing was peripheral blood. The clonotype originates from a woman aged 70-85 years with acute or convalescent COVID-19. CDR3 amino acids: CASSGDRGNYGYTF. The CDR3 nucleotides are TGTGCCAGCAGCGGGGACAGGGGAAACTATGGCTACACCTTC.